This T cell receptor beta chain was sequenced for a study of T-cell reconstitution after alpha-beta-depleted transplantation in children. A TCRbeta library incorporating unique molecular identifiers was prepared. TCRdb independently ran MiXCR on the PCR reads; one entry per CDR3 protein. The repertoire holds about 270,000 distinct CDR3 sequences, with 9.9% as singletons. The germline V gene encodes CDR1 SGHVS and CDR2 FQNEAQ. V was trimmed by 7 bases and J by 4 bases, leaving 19 bases between them. This CDR3 spans 16 amino acids. In its sample, this clonotype was seen a few times. The sequenced sample was PBMCs from the stem cell graft donor, obtained from the stem cell graft. This receptor was taken from a human donor who donated a stem cell graft to a child with SCID. The genes are TRBV7-8 and TRBJ1-4; possible D gene TRBD1, 5 bases. CDR3 loop: CASTLQLTGGNEKLFF. The CDR3 coding sequence is TGTGCCAGCACATTGCAGTTAACGGGGGGTAATGAAAAACTGTTTTTT.